This is a list of T cell receptor beta chains from one sample in a study of shared clonotypes between healthy human individuals. Repertoires were generated with immunoSEQ multiplex PCR, while TCRdb's copy carries only in-frame clones and drops some. The profile shows 800,000 to 950,000 clones, 90% to 98% of them singletons. The specimen sequenced was naive CD8+ T cells sorted from blood. These receptors were obtained from a man aged 25-45 years in good health. Each CDR3 is given with its conserved first and last residue. The D gene is left open where the match is weak. Clone size is not always given. Where it is, it says once, few, many or a class for expanded clones.

size	V	D	J	DNA	CDR3
-	TRBV5-6	-	TRBJ1-1	TGTGCCAGCAGCTTGTACGGGTGGACTGAAGCTTTCTTT	CASSLYGWTEAFF
-	TRBV27	-	TRBJ2-5	TGTGCCAGCAGGACAGGGGCGGGGGGGACCCAGTACTTC	CASRTGAGGTQYF
-	TRBV18	TRBD2	TRBJ2-1	TGTGCCAGCTCACCAGAGCGGGAGTGGTACAATGAGCAGTTCTTC	CASSPEREWYNEQFF
-	TRBV6-5	TRBD1	TRBJ2-5	TGTGCCGGACGTGGGACAGTTTTGGAGACCCAGTACTTC	CAGRGTVLETQYF
-	TRBV5-1	TRBD2	TRBJ2-1	TGCGCCAGCAGCGGCTATGGGCTAGCGGGGGATGAGCAGTTCTTC	CASSGYGLAGDEQFF
-	TRBV4-1	-	TRBJ1-2	TGCGCCAGCAGCCAAGTGGGGGCGAGAAACTATGGCTACACCTTC	CASSQVGARNYGYTF
-	TRBV27	TRBD2	TRBJ2-1	TGTGCCAGCACTCGCGGGAGGGCCAATGAGCAGTTCTTC	CASTRGRANEQFF
-	TRBV19	-	TRBJ2-7	TGTGCCAGTAGTATATTGGGTCTCGGGGACGAGCAGTACTTC	CASSILGLGDEQYF
-	TRBV11-3	-	TRBJ2-1	TGTGCCAGCAGCTCACTCCCTAATGAGCAGTTCTTC	CASSSLPNEQFF
-	TRBV5-6	TRBD1	TRBJ1-2	TGTGCCAGCAGCTTACCCGGACAGGAGTCTTTTAACTATGGCTACACCTTC	CASSLPGQESFNYGYTF
-	TRBV29-1	TRBD2	TRBJ2-5	TGCAGCGCCCTTCAGCGGGAGAGGGAGACCCAGTACTTC	CSALQRERETQYF
-	TRBV29-1	-	TRBJ2-2	TGCAGCGTTGAAGAGGCCGGGAGGAACACCGGGGAGCTGTTTTTT	CSVEEAGRNTGELFF
-	TRBV7-9	TRBD1	TRBJ2-2	TGTGCCAGCAGATCATCTCCCGGGACAGGGCTCCCCGGGGAGCTGTTTTTT	CASRSSPGTGLPGELFF
once	TRBV9	TRBD1	TRBJ2-3	TGTGCCAGCAGCGTAGTGGGACAGTTAGCCTATGATACGCAGTATTTT	CASSVVGQLAYDTQYF
-	TRBV28	-	TRBJ2-1	TGTGCCAGCAGTGTCGACATGAGCTCCTACAATGAGCAGTTCTTC	CASSVDMSSYNEQFF
-	TRBV10-2	TRBD2	TRBJ2-5	TGCGCCAGCAAACCGGGACTAGCGGGAGTCTGGGAGACCCAGTACTTC	CASKPGLAGVWETQYF
-	TRBV30	-	TRBJ2-3	TGTGCCTGGAGTCGAGCGGCAGGACGAGATACGCAGTATTTT	CAWSRAAGRDTQYF
-	TRBV6-5	-	TRBJ1-2	TGTGCCAGCAGTTACTCGCGGGGGTACTATGGCTACACCTTC	CASSYSRGYYGYTF
-	TRBV9	TRBD2	TRBJ2-3	TGTGCCAGCAGCGTAGGGGGGACTAGAAGTACAGATACGCAGTATTTT	CASSVGGTRSTDTQYF
-	TRBV27	-	TRBJ1-1	TGTGCCAGCAGTTTATCAGGGCGCACTGAAGCTTTCTTT	CASSLSGRTEAFF
-	TRBV6-1	TRBD2	TRBJ2-7	TGTGCCAGCAGTGAACTAGCGGGGCCAGTTTACGAGCAGTACTTC	CASSELAGPVYEQYF
-	TRBV5-3	TRBD1	TRBJ2-7	TGTGCCAGAAGCTGCAACCCCGGGACAGGGGTTTGCGAGCAGTACTTC	CARSCNPGTGVCEQYF
-	TRBV7-9	TRBD2	TRBJ2-3	TGTGCCAGCAGCGGGGAGGGATCAGATACGCAGTATTTT	CASSGEGSDTQYF
-	TRBV9	-	TRBJ2-7	TGTGCCAGCAGCGACGAGGAGGACCACGAGCAGTACTTC	CASSDEEDHEQYF
-	TRBV4-3	TRBD2	TRBJ2-3	TGCGCCAGCAGCCAGGGGACTAGCGGAGGGAGCACAGATACGCAGTATTTT	CASSQGTSGGSTDTQYF
-	TRBV7-6	-	TRBJ2-3	TGTGCCAGCAGCTCCCCGCAGGGGCTCACAGATACGCAGTATTTT	CASSSPQGLTDTQYF
-	TRBV18	-	TRBJ2-7	TGTGCCAGCTCACCACCGGTCGGGGCAATCTACGAGCAGTACTTC	CASSPPVGAIYEQYF
-	TRBV6-6	-	TRBJ2-2	TGTGCCAGCAGTCTACCTGGAGATACCGGGGAGCTGTTTTTT	CASSLPGDTGELFF
-	TRBV7-9	-	TRBJ2-7	TGTGCCAGCAGCGTGTCCTACGAGCAGTACTTC	CASSVSYEQYF
once	TRBV19	TRBD2	TRBJ2-3	TGTGCCAGCGCCCCTGACTGGACTAGCTCGGATACGCAGTATTTT	CASAPDWTSSDTQYF
-	TRBV6-1	-	TRBJ2-7	TGTGCCAGCAGTGAATTCTGGGGACGCTACGAGCAGTACTTC	CASSEFWGRYEQYF
once	TRBV11-2	TRBD2	TRBJ2-2	TGTGCCAGCAGCTTGACTAGCGGGATAAGAGGGACCGGGGAGCTGTTTTTT	CASSLTSGIRGTGELFF
-	TRBV7-2	-	TRBJ1-1	TGTGCCAGCAGCTTAGGAATGGGGCGGAATGCTTTCTTT	CASSLGMGRNAFF
once	TRBV27	-	TRBJ2-5	TGTGCCAGCAGTTTACTCGACAGCCGGGAGACCCAGTACTTC	CASSLLDSRETQYF
few	TRBV28	-	TRBJ2-7	TGTGCCAGCAGCTCGGGGACTTCCTACGAGCAGTACTTC	CASSSGTSYEQYF
-	TRBV28	-	TRBJ1-5	TGTGCCAGCAGTGCACAGGAGCCCCATAGCAATCAGCCCCAGCATTTT	CASSAQEPHSNQPQHF
-	TRBV29-1	TRBD1	TRBJ2-7	TGCAGCGTTGAAGATCTAGGACAGGGAACCGAGCAGTACTTC	CSVEDLGQGTEQYF
once	TRBV6-5	-	TRBJ2-1	TGTGCCAGCAGTTACTCGGGTAACAATGAGCAGTTCTTC	CASSYSGNNEQFF
-	TRBV10-3	-	TRBJ2-3	TGTGCCACGAGACAGGATGGGAGCACAGATACGCAGTATTTT	CATRQDGSTDTQYF
-	TRBV7-2	-	TRBJ2-7	TGTGCCAGCAGCTTACCGTACGAGCAGTACTTC	CASSLPYEQYF
-	TRBV11-2	-	TRBJ2-1	TGTGCCAGCAGCCGGGACAATGAGCAGTTCTTC	CASSRDNEQFF
-	TRBV2	-	TRBJ1-5	TGTGCCGGAGGGGGGGGGCAGAGCAATCAGCCCCAGCATTTT	CAGGGGQSNQPQHF